The next 5 T cell receptor beta chains were all read from a single sample in a study of tumor-infiltrating lymphocytes in localized non-small cell lung cancer. Produced via immunoSEQ multiplex PCR; TCRdb's table is partial and in-frame only. The sample consists of some 13,000 clones, 55% to 70% of them appearing once. Sequencing used uninvolved lung tissue not adjacent to the tumor. Source of these receptors: a human donor with non-small cell lung cancer.

This chain joins TRBV7-6 and TRBJ2-5, with 9 bases that match TRBD2. The germline gives CDR1 SGHVS, CDR2 FNYEAQ. The length of the CDR3 is 16 residues. Trimming took 5 bases from V and 1 from J; bases not matched to a gene: 8. Here the CDR3 reads CASSTLGLASQETQYF. The CDR3 DNA sequence: TGTGCCAGCAGCACATTGGGACTAGCCTCCCAAGAGACCCAGTACTTC.

As for this clone: No conserved phenylalanine or tryptophan ends this CDR3, so it is likely a read error. The DNA is omitted, as the CDR3 cannot be located on it reliably, and the CDR3 follows TCRdb's listing. The chain employs TRBV6-4 and TRBJ2-3; no check of the table's D call, TRBD2, against the DNA was made. Germline CDR1 is MRHNA and CDR2 is SNTAGT. Including both end residues, the CDR3 is 9 amino acids long. The CDR3 region is CATGTSGGE.

The DNA for the CDR3 is TGTGCCAGCAGCTTCGGGAAAGGGTATGGCTACACCTTC. Translated, it gives CASSFGKGYGYTF. This chain joins TRBV7-2 and TRBJ1-2; D not certain. Deletions cut 3 bases from V and 5 bases from J, with 10 bases between. Germline loops: CDR1 SGHTA, CDR2 FQGNSA. CDR3 length equals 13 residues.

This rearrangement joins TRBV30 to TRBJ1-3; maybe TRBD1 (5 bases). CDR3 length: 16 residues. Trimming removed 2 bases at V and 3 bases at J, with 17 bases between. Germline V gene lookup returns CDR1 GTSNPN and CDR2 SVGIG (reference sequence). CDR3 coding DNA: TGTGCCTGGAGTCGTCGGGGGGAGGTTATTGGAAACACCATATATTTT. It translates to CAWSRRGEVIGNTIYF.

The DNA for the CDR3 is TGCGCCAGCAGCGTGGGCGGGACAGGGTTTTACAATGAGCAGTTCTTC. Protein sequence: CASSVGGTGFYNEQFF. V usage is TRBV5-1 and J usage is TRBJ2-1; 9 bases map to TRBD1. Per the germline V gene, CDR1 is SGHRS and CDR2 is YFSETQ. Trimming took 4 bases from V and 4 from J; bases not matched to a gene: 9. This CDR3 contains 16 residues.